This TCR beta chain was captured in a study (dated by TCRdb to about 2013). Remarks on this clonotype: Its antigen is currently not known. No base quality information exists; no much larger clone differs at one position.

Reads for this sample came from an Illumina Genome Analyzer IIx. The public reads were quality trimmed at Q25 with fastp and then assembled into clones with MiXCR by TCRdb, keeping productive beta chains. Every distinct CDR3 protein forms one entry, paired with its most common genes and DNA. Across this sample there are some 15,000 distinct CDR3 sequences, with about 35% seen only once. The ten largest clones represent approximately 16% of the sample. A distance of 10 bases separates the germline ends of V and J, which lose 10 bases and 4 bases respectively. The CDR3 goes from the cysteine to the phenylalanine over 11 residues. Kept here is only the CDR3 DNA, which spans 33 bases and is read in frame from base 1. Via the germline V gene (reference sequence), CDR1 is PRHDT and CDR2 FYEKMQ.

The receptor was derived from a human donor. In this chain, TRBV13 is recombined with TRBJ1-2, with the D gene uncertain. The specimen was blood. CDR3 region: CAMEGGYGYTF. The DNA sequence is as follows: TGTGCCATGGAGGGAGGCTATGGCTACACCTTC.